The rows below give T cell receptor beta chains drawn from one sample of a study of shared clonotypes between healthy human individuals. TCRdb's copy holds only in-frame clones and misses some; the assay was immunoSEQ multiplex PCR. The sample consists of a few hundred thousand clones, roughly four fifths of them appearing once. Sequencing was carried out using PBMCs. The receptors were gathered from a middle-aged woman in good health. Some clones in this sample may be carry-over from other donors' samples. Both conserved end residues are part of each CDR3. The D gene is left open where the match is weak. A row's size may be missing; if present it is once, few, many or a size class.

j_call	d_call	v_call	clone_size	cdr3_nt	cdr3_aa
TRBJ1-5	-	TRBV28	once	TGTGCCAGCAGTTTATTAGGAGGGAATAGAGGCAATCAGCCCCAGCATTTT	CASSLLGGNRGNQPQHF
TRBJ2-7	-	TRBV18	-	TGTGCCAGCTCACCCCCCGGCATAGGGACGAGGGAGCAGTACTTC	CASSPPGIGTREQYF
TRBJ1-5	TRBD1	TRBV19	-	TGTGCCAGTAGTATGACGACAGGGTCGGCCAATCAGCCCCAGCATTTT	CASSMTTGSANQPQHF
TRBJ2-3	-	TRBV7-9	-	TGTGCCAGCAGCTTAGCGCGGGCAAGCACAGATACGCAGTATTTT	CASSLARASTDTQYF
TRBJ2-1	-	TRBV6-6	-	TGTGCCAGCAGTTACTCCCCTGCGGGGGCCGGTGAGCAGTTCTTC	CASSYSPAGAGEQFF
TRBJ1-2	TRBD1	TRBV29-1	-	TGCAGCGTCCGAATCAGGGGGAACGGCTATGGCTACACCTTC	CSVRIRGNGYGYTF
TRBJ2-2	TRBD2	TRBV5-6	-	TGTGCCAGCAGCCCGGGAGCGGGAGCAATCACCGGGGAGCTGTTTTTT	CASSPGAGAITGELFF
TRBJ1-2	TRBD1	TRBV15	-	TGTGCCACCAGCAGAGGCGGACAGGGCAACTATGGCTACACCTTC	CATSRGGQGNYGYTF
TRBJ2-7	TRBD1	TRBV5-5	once	TGTGCCAGCAGCTTGGCCGGGACAGGGAGTCATTCCTTC	CASSLAGTGSHSF
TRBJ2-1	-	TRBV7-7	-	TGTGCTAGCAGCTTGGCCCCCGGGACATGGCCTTACAATGAGCAGTTCTTC	CASSLAPGTWPYNEQFF
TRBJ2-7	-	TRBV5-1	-	TGCGCCAGCAGCTTCGACCCCTCCGAGCAGTACTTC	CASSFDPSEQYF